This T cell receptor (beta chain) was sequenced for a study of T cell repertoires in cytomegalovirus infection. Germline-derived CDR1 and CDR2 are MNHNS and SASEGT. J was trimmed by 5 bases and V by 5 bases; bases with no gene match: 20. The CDR3 runs 18 residues. On this clonotype itself: In this CDR3 the conserved last residue, phenylalanine or tryptophan, is missing, so a read error is likely.

Via MiXCR, TCRdb re-called the reads, giving one row per CDR3 protein. This sample has some 700,000 distinct CDR3 sequences; approximately 40% occur once, and the top ten carry roughly 2.8%. This receptor was identified in a human donor in good health (CMV status not recorded). Some clones in this sample may be carry-over from other donors' samples. Sequenced sample: PBMCs. V gene TRBV6-1 combines with J gene TRBJ2-5, with 7 bases aligning to TRBD1. The CDR3 DNA is TGTGCCAGCAGTTACAGCGCCCGGGACAGTCAAGAGAGGGAGACCCAGTACTCC. Protein: CASSYSARDSQERETQYS.